The 20 T cell receptor beta chains presented below share a single source sample, sequenced in a study of cytomegalovirus exposure and HLA in healthy donors. The study ran its PCR with 60 Vbeta and 13 Jbeta primers. TCRdb's copy holds only in-frame clones and misses some; the assay was immunoSEQ multiplex PCR. The table has around 94,000 clones, 83% seen once. Sequencing was done on a sample of PBMCs. These receptors came from a man between 35 and 55 years old in good health and CMV-seronegative.

V and J are TRBV4-2 and TRBJ2-7, with TRBD1 matching 7 bases. Unmatched junction bases numbered 6, after V lost 0 bases and J lost 1 base. The germline V gene encodes CDR1 LGHNA and CDR2 YNFKEQ. This CDR3 is 16 amino acids long. The CDR3 coding sequence is TGTGCCAGCAGCCAAGAGGGAAGGGGGCTTTCCTACGAGCAGTACTTC. Its translation is CASSQEGRGLSYEQYF.

CDR3 DNA sequence: TGTGCCAGCAGTGACCGAGGGAGGGTAAAAAACACCATATATTTT. It specifies CASSDRGRVKNTIYF. The chain links TRBV6-1 to TRBJ1-3; no clear D gene. From germline, CDR1 is MNHNS and CDR2 SASEGT. Trimming took off 3 bases at V and 6 bases at J, with 15 bases between the two ends. The CDR3 is 15 amino acids.

The chain couples TRBV5-1 to TRBJ2-3, with TRBD1 identical over 8 bases. Germline CDR1 reads SGHRS; CDR2 reads YFSETQ. With V trimmed by 0 bases and J by 4 bases, 7 bases remained unmatched. The CDR3 is made up of 16 amino acids. The CDR3 reads CASSLAGQGGSDTQYF. For the CDR3, the DNA is TGCGCCAGCAGCTTGGCCGGACAGGGCGGTTCAGATACGCAGTATTTT.

The V call is TRBV7-9, the J call TRBJ1-2; D is possibly TRBD1 (6 bases). The CDR3 contains 15 residues. Germline CDR1 and CDR2: SEHNR and FQNEAQ (reference sequence). Trimming removed 3 bases at V and 8 bases at J, with 19 bases between. In DNA, the CDR3 is TGTGCCAGCAGCTTCTTGTTCTCAGGGGCGCGCGGCTACACCTTC. As protein: CASSFLFSGARGYTF.

The rearrangement uses TRBV11-3 and TRBJ1-3; D gene unclear. Germline V gives CDR1 SGHNT, CDR2 YENEEA. Trimming took off 5 bases at V and 4 bases at J, with 9 bases between the two ends. The length of the CDR3 is 13 residues. In DNA, the CDR3 is TGTGCCAGCAGCCTCGGGTACGGAAACACCATATATTTT. Its translation: CASSLGYGNTIYF. The full variable domain, with the rest looked up from reference TRBV11-3 and TRBJ1-3, is EAGVVQSPRYKIIEKKQPVAFWCNPISGHNTLYWYLQNLGQGPELLIRYENEEAVDDSQLPKDRFSAERLKGVDSTLKIQPAELGDSAVYLCASSLGYGNTIYFGEGSWLTVV.

This sequence joins TRBV27 and TRBJ2-2, with TRBD2 matching 9 bases. Per the germline V gene, CDR1 is MNHEY and CDR2 is SMNVEV (reference sequence). This CDR3 spans 14 amino acids. With V trimmed by 3 bases and J by 6 bases, 2 bases remained unmatched. The CDR3 DNA follows: TGTGCCAGCAGTTTGGGCGGGGGGGCCGGGGAGCTGTTTTTT. Residues: CASSLGGGAGELFF.

J is TRBJ1-4 and V is TRBV2, with TRBD1 matching over 8 bases. The CDR3 loop spans 14 amino acids. Germline-derived CDR1 and CDR2 are SNHLY and FYNNEI. V shed 4 bases, J shed 5 bases, and the junction held 3 bases outside the gene matches. DNA for the CDR3: TGTGCCAGCAGTGCTAGGACAGGGAATGAAAAACTGTTTTTT. Its translation: CASSARTGNEKLFF.

This sequence joins TRBV7-2 and TRBJ2-7; TRBD2 agrees at 9 bases. Germline V gene lookup returns CDR1 SGHTA and CDR2 FQGNSA. CDR3 length equals 15 residues. V was clipped by 4 bases and J by 3 bases; unmatched bases: 7. The CDR3 region is CASSWKRGELYEQYF. CDR3 nucleotides: TGTGCCAGCAGCTGGAAGCGGGGGGAACTCTACGAGCAGTACTTC.

With regard to this clone: A junction boundary mismatches the germline segment, possibly from a read error. This sequence joins TRBV7-9 and TRBJ1-1; TRBD1 matches at 7 bases. The CDR3 loop spans 16 amino acids. Germline CDR1 reads SEHNR; CDR2 reads FQNEAQ (reference sequence). The CDR3 DNA reads as TGTTCCAGTTCGCCTCCAGGGGGTCGAGCGAACACTGAAGCTTTCTTT. Translation gives CSSSPPGGRANTEAFF.

The chain couples TRBV13 to TRBJ2-3; D is unclear. Germline CDR1 and CDR2: PRHDT and FYEKMQ (reference sequence). V lost 0 bases, J lost 2 bases, and 6 bases lay in between. This CDR3 has 14 amino acids. CDR3 sequence reads: CASSLGAYTDTQYF. The CDR3 DNA reads as TGTGCCAGCAGCTTAGGGGCTTACACAGATACGCAGTATTTT.

In DNA, the CDR3 is TGTGCCAGCAGCCCGCGGACAGGGGGTAACACTGAAGCTTTCTTT. Protein product: CASSPRTGGNTEAFF. This rearrangement joins TRBV14 to TRBJ1-1, with TRBD1 matching over 10 bases. There are 15 residues in the CDR3. With V trimmed by 4 bases and J by 2 bases, 4 bases remained unmatched. Germline-derived CDR1 and CDR2 are SGHDN and FVKESK.

A few counts support this clone. The junction shows a germline mismatch at one end, possibly a read error. This chain connects TRBV7-9 to TRBJ2-5, with D perhaps TRBD2 (7 bases). The CDR3 has 16 residues. CDR1 and CDR2 (germline): SEHNR, FQNEAQ (reference sequence). Written as DNA, the CDR3 is TGTTCCAGCAGCAAAATTGGGGGGGGGCCGGGAGAGACCCAGTACTTC. This encodes CSSSKIGGGPGETQYF.

This clone occurred a few times. V is TRBV11-2 and J is TRBJ1-5; 7 nucleotides align to TRBD1. Trimming at V came to 4 bases and at J to 4 bases, leaving 7 bases not matched to a gene. The CDR3 length is 15 residues. Per the germline V gene, CDR1 is SGHAT and CDR2 is FQNNGV. CDR3 nucleotide sequence: TGTGCCAGCAGCTACCGGGACAGCAGAAATCAGCCCCAGCATTTT. Its protein product is CASSYRDSRNQPQHF. The entire variable domain, with the rest obtained from reference TRBV11-2 and TRBJ1-5, is as follows: EAGVAQSPRYKIIEKRQSVAFWCNPISGHATLYWYQQILGQGPKLLIQFQNNGVVDDSQLPKDRFSAERLKGVDSTLKIQPAKLEDSAVYLCASSYRDSRNQPQHFGDGTRLSIL.

The chain links TRBV6-5 to TRBJ2-1; D possibly corresponds to TRBD1 (8 bases). V was trimmed by 5 bases and J by 9 bases, leaving 17 bases between them. Per germline, CDR1 MNHEY and CDR2 SVGAGI. The CDR3 spans 14 residues. CDR3 loop: CASSRQGRGGEQFF. The DNA of the CDR3 is TGTGCCAGCAGTCGACAGGGGAGGGGAGGTGAGCAGTTCTTC.

V gene TRBV7-9 combines with J gene TRBJ2-7, with a possible D match to TRBD1 (6 bases). In germline, CDR1 is SEHNR, CDR2 FQNEAQ (reference sequence). The CDR3 totals 14 residues. Trimming took 5 bases from V and 6 from J, leaving 17 bases between them. The CDR3 protein is CASSPLAGTLEQYF. The DNA for the CDR3 is TGTGCCAGCAGCCCCCTAGCCGGGACACTCGAGCAGTACTTC. Full variable domain (outside the CDR3, taken from reference TRBV7-9 and TRBJ2-7): DTGVSQNPRHKITKRGQNVTFRCDPISEHNRLYWYRQTLGQGPEFLTYFQNEAQLEKSRLLSDRFSAERPKGSFSTLEIQRTEQGDSAMYLCASSPLAGTLEQYFGPGTRLTVT.

The chain combines TRBV21-1 with TRBJ1-3; TRBD1 is the table's D call, not checked against the DNA. TRBV21-1 is reported as a pseudogene. The CDR3 has 14 amino acids. The DNA of the CDR3 is TGTGCCACCATACCAGTAATTTCTGGAAACACCATATATTTT. Protein: CATIPVISGNTIYF.

The V call is TRBV10-2, the J call TRBJ2-1, with a tentative D call TRBD2 (5 bases). Trimming removed 4 bases at V and 4 bases at J, with 11 bases between. This CDR3 is built from 14 residues. Germline V gene data show CDR1 as WSHSY and CDR2 as SAAADI. The CDR3 spells CASSGLGLYNEQFF. For the CDR3, the DNA is TGCGCCAGCAGTGGCCTCGGACTTTACAATGAGCAGTTCTTC.

This rearrangement joins TRBV18 to TRBJ2-7; TRBD2 aligns across 11 bases. The germline gives CDR1 KGHSH, CDR2 LQKENI. J was trimmed by 2 bases and V by 6 bases; bases with no gene match: 12. This CDR3 has 17 amino acids. The CDR3 is CASSPRNPTSGAYEQYF. In nucleotides, the CDR3 is TGTGCCAGCTCTCCCCGTAATCCGACTAGCGGGGCCTACGAGCAGTACTTC. The entire variable domain, with the rest obtained from reference TRBV18 and TRBJ2-7, is as follows: NAGVMQNPRHLVRRRGQEARLRCSPMKGHSHVYWYRQLPEEGLKFMVYLQKENIIDESGMPKERFSAEFPKEGPSILRIQQVVRGDSAAYFCASSPRNPTSGAYEQYFGPGTRLTVT.

The V call is TRBV5-6, the J call TRBJ2-7, with 10 bases that match TRBD1. The CDR3 consists of 17 residues. CDR1 SGHDT and CDR2 YYEEEE come from the germline V gene. V shed 0 bases and J 2 bases; nucleotides not matched to a gene: 8. The DNA of the CDR3 is TGTGCCAGCAGCTTGGGATCCGGGACAGGGGCACCCTACGAGCAGTACTTC. Its translation is CASSLGSGTGAPYEQYF.

The rearrangement joins TRBV6-4 to TRBJ2-3; 13 nucleotides align to TRBD2. The V segment lost 0 bases and the J segment 1 base; nucleotides outside the gene matches: 1. CDR1 and CDR2 (germline): MRHNA, SNTAGT. The CDR3 is made up of 17 amino acids. CDR3 loop: CASSDSTSGGRTDTQYF. CDR3 coding DNA: TGTGCCAGCAGTGACTCGACTAGCGGGGGGCGCACAGATACGCAGTATTTT.